A single sample gave rise to the 17 T cell receptor beta chains below, sequenced in a study of T cell responses to AZD1222 COVID-19 vaccine. Libraries were prepared by immunoSEQ multiplex PCR; TCRdb keeps only in-frame clonotypes and omits some of them. The profile covers 140,000 to 150,000 clones, with 80% to 85% appearing a single time and less than 5% taken by the ten largest. Specimen: peripheral blood, collected on day 0 of MenACWY control vaccination. The receptors come from an adult in good health.

This CDR3 is CASSSGSSSNEKLFF. CDR3 in DNA: TGTGCCAGCAGCTCGGGGAGCAGCTCAAATGAAAAACTGTTTTTT. V usage is TRBV7-9 and J usage is TRBJ1-4; D is unresolved. Germline V gives CDR1 SEHNR, CDR2 FQNEAQ (reference sequence). Trimming pared 4 bases from V and 5 bases from J, leaving 14 bases between. This CDR3 is 15 amino acids long.

Here the CDR3 DNA reads TGTGCCAGCAGTTTATGGATGGGCACCCTCCACTTT. Protein: CASSLWMGTLHF. The rearrangement uses TRBV27 and TRBJ1-6; D gene unclear. Trimming left V 1 base short and J 14 bases short, with 9 bases between. From germline, CDR1 is MNHEY and CDR2 SMNVEV (reference sequence). CDR3 length equals 12 residues.

This chain joins TRBV11-2 and TRBJ2-3, with D perhaps matching TRBD1 (5 bases). Germline loops: CDR1 SGHAT, CDR2 FQNNGV. V dropped 0 bases and J dropped 5 bases, with 9 bases sitting between them. The CDR3 runs 14 residues. CDR3 protein: CASSLELDRDTQYF. The CDR3 DNA follows: TGTGCCAGCAGCTTAGAACTCGACAGAGATACGCAGTATTTT.

The chain joins TRBV7-9 to TRBJ1-1, with unresolved D. V shed 3 bases and J shed 1 base, with 6 bases lying between them. The V gene's germline CDR1 is SEHNR and CDR2 FQNEAQ (reference sequence). The CDR3 consists of 13 residues. The CDR3 region is CASSFVGNTEAFF. Here the CDR3 DNA reads TGTGCCAGCAGCTTTGTGGGGAACACTGAAGCTTTCTTT.

V and J are TRBV4-1 and TRBJ1-5; D is unclear. The CDR3 runs 13 residues. Germline lookup yields CDR1 MGHRA and CDR2 YSYEKL. Trimming shortened V by 6 bases and J by 4 bases, and 10 bases separated the two germline ends. CDR3: CASSPQENQPQHF. The CDR3 coding sequence is TGCGCCAGCAGTCCTCAGGAAAATCAGCCCCAGCATTTT.

As for this clone: One base away lies a much larger clone, so this may be a sequencing read error. J is TRBJ1-1 and V is TRBV18; no clear D. Deletions cut 2 bases from V and 1 base from J, with 2 bases between. The CDR3 loop spans 12 amino acids. CDR1 and CDR2 from the germline V gene are KGHSH and LQKENI. CDR3 bases: TGTGCCAGCTCACCAGGGAACACTGAAGCTTTCTTT. Protein: CASSPGNTEAFF.

This clone was counted a single time. The chain joins TRBV29-1 to TRBJ1-2; D is ambiguous. The CDR3 loop spans 12 amino acids. Germline V gene lookup returns CDR1 SQVTM and CDR2 ANQGSEA. V shed 7 bases and J shed 6 bases, with 15 bases lying between them. DNA for the CDR3: TGCAGCGCCGAAGGGTTGGAAGATGGCTACACCTTC. It specifies CSAEGLEDGYTF.

The chain has TRBV27 and TRBJ1-5; D possibly corresponds to TRBD1 (5 bases). This CDR3 is built from 14 residues. V lost 6 bases to trimming and J lost 3 bases, with 12 bases between them. Germline loops: CDR1 MNHEY, CDR2 SMNVEV (reference sequence). CDR3 in DNA: TGTGCCAGCAGCCCCGGGACCGACAATCAGCCCCAGCATTTT. As protein: CASSPGTDNQPQHF.

The chain joins TRBV10-2 to TRBJ1-3; 8 bases are a match to TRBD1. Germline CDR1 is WSHSY and CDR2 is SAAADI. The J segment lost 4 bases and the V segment lost 6 bases, leaving 8 bases of the junction unmatched. The CDR3 runs to 15 residues. The CDR3 loop reads CASRDGQGRGNTIYF. CDR3 DNA: TGCGCCAGCAGGGACGGACAGGGTAGGGGAAACACCATATATTTT.

The rearrangement joins TRBV7-9 to TRBJ1-2; TRBD1 agrees at 8 bases. This CDR3 comprises 15 residues. Germline V CDR1 and CDR2: SEHNR, FQNEAQ (reference sequence). Trimming at V came to 3 bases and at J to 2 bases, leaving 5 bases not matched to a gene. CDR3 DNA: TGTGCCAGCAGCTTGACAGGGGTGGTCAACTATGGCTACACCTTC. As protein: CASSLTGVVNYGYTF.

The CDR3 region has the DNA TGTGCCAGCACGAAACAGGGGGTGGGAAACACCATATATTTT. This encodes CASTKQGVGNTIYF. This rearrangement joins TRBV6-5 to TRBJ1-3; 8 bases match TRBD1. Trimming cost V 7 bases and J 4 bases; bases outside gene matches: 6. This CDR3 is built from 14 residues. Germline lookup yields CDR1 MNHEY and CDR2 SVGAGI.

This clone was seen only a few times. The rearrangement joins TRBV9 to TRBJ2-5, with TRBD2 identical over 15 bases. The CDR3 loop spans 18 amino acids. Per the germline V gene, CDR1 is SGDLS and CDR2 is YYNGEE. V shed 3 bases and J 5 bases; nucleotides not matched to a gene: 11. CDR3 amino acids: CASSAGTSGGTSWETQYF. The CDR3, as DNA: TGTGCCAGCAGCGCCGGGACTAGCGGGGGGACGTCCTGGGAGACCCAGTACTTC. Supplemented by reference TRBV9 and TRBJ2-5, the full variable domain reads DSGVTQTPKHLITATGQRVTLRCSPRSGDLSVYWYQQSLDQGLQFLIQYYNGEERAKGNILERFSAQQFPDLHSELNLSSLELGDSALYFCASSAGTSGGTSWETQYFGPGTRLLVL.

The V gene is TRBV6-5, the J gene TRBJ1-1; no clear D gene. From germline, CDR1 is MNHEY and CDR2 SVGAGI. Trimming cost V 2 bases and J 1 base, with 8 bases left between them. This CDR3 is built from 14 residues. CDR3 in amino acids: CASSYEGWNTEAFF. The DNA of the CDR3 is TGTGCCAGCAGTTACGAGGGCTGGAACACTGAAGCTTTCTTT.

The rearrangement joins TRBV4-1 to TRBJ2-2; weak D call: TRBD1 (6 bases). CDR1 and CDR2 from the germline V gene are MGHRA and YSYEKL. Trimming cost V 4 bases and J 5 bases, with 11 bases left between them. The CDR3 consists of 14 residues. CDR3 sequence reads: CASSPGVETGELFF. The DNA for the CDR3 is TGCGCCAGCAGCCCAGGGGTAGAGACCGGGGAGCTGTTTTTT.

Comment on this clone: In the same sample, other DNA sequences code for this CDR3. The chain uses TRBV3-1 (or the pseudogene TRBV3-2) and TRBJ1-5, with TRBD1 identical over 10 bases. Germline trimming cut 3 bases from V and 0 bases from J; bases unmatched to any gene: 2. This CDR3 contains 16 residues. In germline, CDR1 is LGHDT, CDR2 YNNKEL (reference sequence). The CDR3 region is CASSHGTGDSNQPQHF. The DNA of the CDR3 is TGTGCCAGCAGCCACGGGACAGGGGATAGCAATCAGCCCCAGCATTTT.

The rearrangement links TRBV21-1 to TRBJ2-7; the table's TRBD2 call for D was not verified on the DNA. TRBV21-1 is designated a pseudogene. The CDR3 is 18 amino acids. Written as DNA, the CDR3 is TGTGCCAGCAGCACCCTACCTGCGGGGGGGCTAAACTTCTACGAGCAGTACGTC. Translating it yields CASSTLPAGGLNFYEQYV.

The V gene is TRBV27, the J gene TRBJ2-6; no definite D call. In germline, CDR1 is MNHEY, CDR2 SMNVEV (reference sequence). The CDR3 consists of 16 residues. V was trimmed by 1 base and J by 0 bases, leaving 7 bases between them. The CDR3 nucleotides read TGTGCCAGCAGTTTATTCGCTGGCTCTGGGGCCAACGTCCTGACTTTC. Amino acid sequence: CASSLFAGSGANVLTF. The full variable domain, its missing parts supplied by reference TRBV27 and TRBJ2-6, is EAQVTQNPRYLITVTGKKLTVTCSQNMNHEYMSWYRQDPGLGLRQIYYSMNVEVTDKGDVPEGYKVSRKEKRNFPLILESPSPNQTSLYFCASSLFAGSGANVLTFGAGSRLTVL.